The 18 T cell receptor beta chains in this list originate from one sample, sequenced in a study of technical replicates of blood from several donors. Some clones are missing from TCRdb's copy, which holds only in-frame ones; the method was immunoSEQ multiplex PCR. The sample lists about 56,000 clones; around 95% were seen once. The sequenced sample consisted of PBMCs. The receptors come from a human donor in good health. Some clones in this sample may be carry-over from other donors' samples.

The chain combines TRBV4-3 with TRBJ2-5; weak D call: TRBD1 (6 bases). V was shortened by 4 bases and J by 4 bases, with 16 bases between the two germline ends. Germline loops: CDR1 LGHNA, CDR2 YSLEER. There are 15 residues in the CDR3. The CDR3 region has the DNA TGCGCCAGCAGCCCCGAACAGGGAAGAGGAGAGACCCAGTACTTC. Its translation: CASSPEQGRGETQYF.

This clone has a single count. V gene TRBV5-1 combines with J gene TRBJ2-7, with D possibly being TRBD1 (6 bases). The CDR3 runs to 14 residues. Germline V gene data show CDR1 as SGHRS and CDR2 as YFSETQ. The germline V and J ends were trimmed by 5 bases and 0 bases, with 12 bases remaining between them. The CDR3, as DNA: TGCGCCAGCAGGCGACAGGACAGCTCCTACGAGCAGTACTTC. It translates to CASRRQDSSYEQYF.

The chain joins TRBV4-2 to TRBJ2-5; tentatively, D is TRBD2 (5 bases). The CDR3 runs to 14 residues. Trimming removed 0 bases from V and 8 bases from J, with 13 bases in between. Germline CDR1 and CDR2: LGHNA and YNFKEQ. Here the CDR3 reads CASSQDGPEGTQYF. For the CDR3, the DNA is TGTGCCAGCAGCCAAGATGGGCCCGAGGGTACCCAGTACTTC.

The CDR3 DNA follows: TGCAGCGCCAGAACAGGGGCGGGGAACACTGAAGCTTTCTTT. This gives the protein CSARTGAGNTEAFF. The V and J genes are TRBV29-1 and TRBJ1-1, with 7 bases that match TRBD1. V shed 7 bases and J 1 base; nucleotides not matched to a gene: 9. This CDR3 contains 14 residues. Germline V lookup: CDR1 SQVTM, CDR2 ANQGSEA. Based on the CDR3 plus reference TRBV29-1 and TRBJ1-1, the full variable domain is SAVISQKPSRDICQRGTSLTIQCQVDSQVTMMFWYRQQPGQSLTLIATANQGSEATYESGFVIDKFPISRPNLTFSTLTVSNMSPEDSSIYLCSARTGAGNTEAFFGQGTRLTVV.

The chain has TRBV5-6 and TRBJ2-1; tentative D call: TRBD1 (5 bases). V was clipped by 2 bases and J by 6 bases, with 6 bases between them. CDR1 is SGHDT, CDR2 YYEEEE, per germline. The CDR3 is made up of 12 amino acids. The CDR3 sequence: CASSFQGNEQFF. The CDR3 nucleotides are TGTGCCAGCAGCTTTCAGGGCAATGAGCAGTTCTTC.

The chain uses TRBV7-2 and TRBJ2-1; perhaps TRBD2 as D (5 bases). The CDR3 extends over 14 amino acids. Trimming took off 8 bases at V and 9 bases at J, with 20 bases between the two ends. Germline V gives CDR1 SGHTA, CDR2 FQGNSA. The CDR3 bases are TGTGCCAGCCAGGCGGCGGGCCTGATAGGTGAGCAGTTCTTC. Amino acid sequence: CASQAAGLIGEQFF.

The chain recombines TRBV4-3 with TRBJ2-5; 7 positions match TRBD2. This CDR3 contains 17 residues. Germline V gene data show CDR1 as LGHNA and CDR2 as YSLEER. The trim removed 2 bases at V and 7 bases at J, leaving 16 bases unmatched. DNA of the CDR3: TGCGCCAGCAGCCAATCGTCGACTAGCCCCTTAGGTGCGACCCAGTACTTC. This sequence encodes CASSQSSTSPLGATQYF.

The chain is built from TRBV25-1 and TRBJ2-3, with a weak D call TRBD1 (5 bases). CDR1 is MGHDK and CDR2 is SYGVNS in the germline V gene. The CDR3 consists of 14 residues. Trimming stripped 3 bases from V and 0 bases from J, with 7 bases between. CDR3 sequence (DNA): TGTGCCAGCAGTGATGCAGGGAGCACAGATACGCAGTATTTT. This translates into CASSDAGSTDTQYF.

The rearrangement links TRBV2 to TRBJ1-5, with D possibly being TRBD1 (6 bases). Germline CDR1 is SNHLY and CDR2 is FYNNEI. Trimming took 7 bases from V and 3 from J, leaving 10 bases between them. The CDR3 runs to 13 residues. CDR3 sequence (DNA): TGTGCCAGCACTTACAGGGTCAATCAGCCCCAGCATTTT. Its protein is CASTYRVNQPQHF.

The CDR3 protein is CASSSGQGVSPLHF. The CDR3 bases are TGTGCCAGCAGTTCGGGACAGGGGGTTTCACCCCTCCACTTT. The chain combines TRBV6-6 with TRBJ1-6, with TRBD1 identical over 11 bases. The CDR3 runs 14 residues. Germline CDR1 reads MNHNY; CDR2 reads SVGAGI (reference sequence). J lost 9 bases, V lost 4 bases, and 2 bases had no gene match.

The count of this clone is one. The gene calls are TRBV5-4 and TRBJ2-3, with a tentative D call TRBD1 (5 bases). Trimming removed 0 bases at V and 0 bases at J, with 14 bases between. The CDR3 length is 17 residues. Germline assignment: CDR1 SGHNT and CDR2 YYREEE (reference sequence). CDR3 loop: CASSLGRASFSTDTQYF. CDR3 sequence (DNA): TGTGCCAGCAGCTTGGGCAGGGCCAGCTTTAGCACAGATACGCAGTATTTT.

The chain links TRBV10-3 to TRBJ2-7, with a tentative D call TRBD1 (6 bases). The germline V gene has CDR1 ENHRY and CDR2 SYGVKD. The V gene lost 3 bases and the J gene lost 4 bases, with 13 bases spanning the gap. This CDR3 has 14 amino acids. CDR3 in amino acids: CAISEPQGGYEQYF. The DNA for the CDR3 is TGTGCCATCAGTGAACCACAGGGTGGGTACGAGCAGTACTTC.

Only one count was recorded for this clone. In DNA form, the CDR3 reads TGTGCCTGGAGTGTACGTCAGGGGTATGGCTACACCTTC. Its protein product is CAWSVRQGYGYTF. V gene TRBV30 combines with J gene TRBJ1-2; possible D gene TRBD1, 6 bases. The length of the CDR3 is 13 residues. Deletions cut 0 bases from V and 5 bases from J, with 10 bases between. Germline values: CDR1 GTSNPN, CDR2 SVGIG (reference sequence).

The V and J genes are TRBV4-3 and TRBJ2-7; 8 nucleotides match TRBD1. The germline CDR1 and CDR2 sequences are LGHNA and YSLEER. V trimming: 3 bases; J trimming: 1 base; junction bases outside the gene matches: 5. The CDR3 totals 15 residues. DNA of the CDR3: TGCGCCAGCAGCCAGGATCGGACAGGGTCCTACGAGCAGTACTTC. It codes for CASSQDRTGSYEQYF.

The chain has TRBV6-6 and TRBJ2-1; no clear D. The V and J ends lost 0 bases and 7 bases respectively, with 7 bases between them. CDR3 length: 13 residues. Germline lookup yields CDR1 MNHNY and CDR2 SVGAGI (reference sequence). The CDR3 sequence: CASSYSVGNEQFF. The CDR3 region has the DNA TGTGCCAGCAGTTACTCTGTCGGGAATGAGCAGTTCTTC.

The chain joins TRBV4-2 to TRBJ2-7, with 9 bases that match TRBD1. CDR1 is LGHNA and CDR2 is YNFKEQ in the germline V gene. This CDR3 contains 15 residues. Trimming at V came to 5 bases and at J to 6 bases, leaving 11 bases not matched to a gene. Here the CDR3 reads CASSDPGQGSGEQYF. As DNA, the CDR3 is TGTGCCAGCAGCGATCCGGGACAGGGTTCCGGCGAGCAGTACTTC.

This rearrangement joins TRBV7-6 to TRBJ2-2; D possibly corresponds to TRBD1 (5 bases). The CDR3 runs to 14 residues. V lost 4 bases to trimming and J lost 4 bases, with 10 bases between them. Germline loops: CDR1 SGHVS, CDR2 FNYEAQ. The DNA for the CDR3 is TGTGCCAGCAGCTCAGAAGGGGTCACCGGGGAGCTGTTTTTT. Protein: CASSSEGVTGELFF. Full variable domain (remainder filled in from reference TRBV7-6 and TRBJ2-2): GAGVSQSPRYKVTKRGQDVALRCDPISGHVSLYWYRQALGQGPEFLTYFNYEAQQDKSGLPNDRFSAERPEGSISTLTIQRTEQRDSAMYRCASSSEGVTGELFFGEGSRLTVL.

The V gene is TRBV29-1, the J gene TRBJ1-2; 7 bases are shared with TRBD1. CDR1 and CDR2 (germline): SQVTM, ANQGSEA. The V gene end was trimmed by 7 bases and the J gene end by 7 bases; junction bases not matched to a gene: 15. The CDR3 is 14 residues long. The DNA for the CDR3 is TGCAGCGCAGACTCCGGGACAGTGTCTGTTGGCTACACCTTC. Amino acids: CSADSGTVSVGYTF.